Below are 12 T cell receptor beta chains sequenced from a single sample in a study of tissue T cells after allogeneic stem cell transplantation. TCRdb's table, derived via immunoSEQ multiplex PCR, lists solely in-frame clones and lacks some. The table has roughly 8,700 clones, roughly 45% seen once. Regarding time point: mouse harvest day 7 after allogeneic transplant. The graft held 10^6 splenic CD5+ T cells and 10^7 T-cell-depleted bone marrow cells. The material sequenced was gut tissue. Receptors originate from a female BALB/c mouse given C57BL/6 T cells with graft-versus-host disease after an allogeneic hematopoietic cell transplant.

The table lists this clone with a few counts. Mouse names are used for the genes. The missing CDR3 end, 1 residue past where the read stops, is filled in from the germline J gene. The chain recombines TRBV23 with TRBJ1-1; the DNA was not used to check the table's D call, TRBD1. The CDR3 sequence is 14 residues long. Germline values: CDR1 KGHTA, CDR2 FQNQQP. CDR3 in amino acids: CSSSLGQGSTEVFF. The CDR3 DNA, read in part, is TGCTCCAGCAGTCTGGGACAGGGTTCCACAGAAGTCTTC.

On this clone itself: Each gene name is a mouse one. Sequencing ends 1 residue short of the CDR3 end; the germline J gene provides the rest. This chain joins TRBV23 and TRBJ2-1; TRBD1, as called in the table, went unchecked against the DNA. The V gene's germline CDR1 is KGHTA and CDR2 FQNQQP. The CDR3 has 15 residues. The part of the CDR3 DNA that was read is TGCTCCAGCAGTCAATTCCAGGGGGACTATGCTGAGCAGTTC. Amino acid sequence: CSSSQFQGDYAEQF. The whole CDR3 region reads CSSSQFQGDYAEQFF.

As for this clone: Germline and genes here are mouse. The CDR3 reads CASSQDPGTGYEQYF. Incomplete CDR3 DNA: TGTGCCAGCAGCCAAGATCCAGGGACAGGGTATGAACAGTAC. The genes are TRBV5 and TRBJ2-7; TRBD1 agrees at 9 bases. Read sequence stops 1 residue before the CDR3 end, and the germline J gene provides the missing end. Germline V gene data show CDR1 as LGHNA and CDR2 as YNLKQL (reference sequence). The CDR3 contains 15 residues. V dropped 0 bases and J dropped 4; count of bases not matched to a gene: 4.

This clone was observed a few times. Mouse gene names and germline throughout. The read ends 1 residue early relative to the CDR3; the germline J gene fills the gap. The rearrangement uses TRBV26 and TRBJ2-1; D is uncertain. Germline V gene sequence: CDR1 KGHPV, CDR2 FQNQEV (reference sequence). The CDR3 has 13 residues. V was trimmed by 5 bases and J by 3 bases, leaving 8 bases between them. The part of the CDR3 DNA that was read is TGTGCCAGCAGTTCATGGCTCTATGCTGAGCAGTTC. Translating it yields CASSSWLYAEQF. In full, the CDR3 is CASSSWLYAEQFF.

On this clone itself: Gene names are the mouse ones. The CDR3 end falls 1 residue outside the read, so it is completed with the germline J gene. The rearrangement links TRBV26 to TRBJ2-4; the D gene could be TRBD1 or TRBD2 (5 bases each). Trimming removed 2 bases at V and 0 bases at J, with 6 bases between. CDR3 size: 14 residues. Germline V gene sequence: CDR1 KGHPV, CDR2 FQNQEV (reference sequence). The CDR3 DNA, read in part, is TGTGCCAGCAGTCTGGGGGACAGTCAAAACACCTTGTAC. It is translated as CASSLGDSQNTLY. The CDR3 in full is CASSLGDSQNTLYF.

On this clone itself: A junction end diverges from the germline sequence, so it may reflect a read error. Germline and genes here are mouse. The read stops 1 residue short of the end of the CDR3; the missing end is completed from the germline J gene. The rearrangement links TRBV26 to TRBJ2-3; unclear D gene. The CDR3 sequence is 14 residues long. Germline V gene lookup returns CDR1 KGHPV and CDR2 FQNQEV (reference sequence). The part of the CDR3 DNA that was read is TGCTCCAGCAGTCAACGTCATAGTGCAGAAACGCTGTAT. It yields the protein CSSSQRHSAETLY. The CDR3, in full, reads CSSSQRHSAETLYF.

A word on this clone: The listed genes are named as in mouse. The read ends 1 residue before the CDR3 terminus; that terminus is restored from the germline J gene. The chain uses TRBV26 and TRBJ1-6; D is unresolved. TRBJ1-6 is an open reading frame, and its role is uncertain. The CDR3 spans 14 residues. From germline, CDR1 is KGHPV and CDR2 FQNQEV (reference sequence). V gave up 0 bases and J gave up 4 bases, with 4 bases separating them. CDR3 DNA, as far as it was read: TGTGCCAGCAGTCTGTCAGGGTATAATTCGCCCCTCTAC. Amino acid sequence: CASSLSGYNSPLY. The CDR3 reads in full as CASSLSGYNSPLYF.

This clone was detected a few times. These gene names are mouse names. The CDR3 goes on 1 residue after the read ends, and that part is filled in from the germline J gene. The chain employs TRBV5 and TRBJ2-1; 8 positions match TRBD2. The CDR3 is made up of 14 amino acids. Germline V lookup: CDR1 LGHNA, CDR2 YNLKQL (reference sequence). V trimming: 3 bases; J trimming: 6 bases; junction bases outside the gene matches: 4. The CDR3 spells CASSHDWGFAEQFF. The sequenced part of the CDR3 DNA is TGTGCCAGCAGCCACGACTGGGGTTTTGCTGAGCAGTTC.

This clone has more than one count but fewer than ten. Genes and germline come from the mouse. The read halts 1 residue ahead of the CDR3 end, with the missing end drawn from the germline J gene. The gene calls are TRBV16 and TRBJ1-4, with TRBD1 matching over 7 bases. This CDR3 region has 14 residues. V trimming: 5 bases; J trimming: 3 bases; junction bases outside the gene matches: 3. Germline V gene sequence: CDR1 SGHSA, CDR2 FRNQAP. Partial CDR3 DNA: TGTGCAAGCAGCGAGACAGGGCCCAACGAAAGATTATTT. It encodes CASSETGPNERLF. From start to end, the CDR3 is CASSETGPNERLFF.

About this clone itself: The genes are named according to mouse. The read terminates 1 residue before the CDR3 end, so the remaining end is supplied by the germline J gene. V and J are TRBV26 and TRBJ2-3; the D gene is possibly TRBD1 (6 bases). Trimming removed 4 bases from V and 1 base from J, with 6 bases in between. This CDR3 contains 13 residues. Germline V lookup: CDR1 KGHPV, CDR2 FQNQEV (reference sequence). CDR3 loop: CASSRQGAETLYF. The sequenced part of the CDR3 DNA is TGTGCCAGCAGTCGACAGGGTGCAGAAACGCTGTAT.

A few counts support this clone. All gene names here are mouse names. The CDR3 reads CASSPGGSNERLFF. The CDR3 bases that were read are TGTGCCAGCAGTCCCGGCGGGTCCAACGAAAGATTATTT. The V call is TRBV26, the J call TRBJ1-4, with D unresolved. The CDR3 end falls 1 residue outside the read, so it is completed with the germline J gene. Germline lookup yields CDR1 KGHPV and CDR2 FQNQEV (reference sequence). The V end lost 4 bases, the J end lost 2 bases, and 8 bases lay between the germline ends. The CDR3 loop spans 14 amino acids.

Comment on this clone: The listed genes are named as in mouse. The sequenced fragment ends 1 residue before the CDR3 boundary, so the rest is inferred from the germline J gene. This chain links TRBV26 with TRBJ2-5, with D maybe TRBD2 (6 bases). The CDR3 loop spans 14 amino acids. V lost 2 bases and J 3 bases, leaving 9 bases between the germline ends. Germline-derived CDR1 and CDR2 are KGHPV and FQNQEV (reference sequence). The chain's CDR3 is CASSLGLSQDTQYF. Incomplete CDR3 DNA: TGTGCCAGCAGTCTGGGACTGTCTCAAGACACCCAGTAC.